A single sample is the source of the 18 T cell receptor beta chains below, sequenced in a study of cytomegalovirus exposure and HLA in healthy donors. PCR employed 60 Vbeta and 13 Jbeta primers. The table came from immunoSEQ multiplex PCR; TCRdb's copy has only in-frame clones and leaves some out. Seen here are around 140,000 clones, roughly three quarters observed once, and the top ten hold 0.95% to 1.4%. What was sequenced was PBMCs. All receptors come from a male donor in good health and CMV-seronegative.

The chain carries TRBV27 and TRBJ2-3; the D is unclear. Germline V lookup: CDR1 MNHEY, CDR2 SMNVEV (reference sequence). The CDR3 consists of 15 residues. The ends were cut back, 3 bases at V and 0 bases at J, with 10 bases in the middle. The CDR3 nucleotides are TGTGCCAGCAGTTTGGTGGCTTCTAGCACAGATACGCAGTATTTT. This codes for CASSLVASSTDTQYF.

The rearrangement links TRBV7-9 to TRBJ2-7; 12 bases are shared with TRBD2. CDR3 length: 17 amino acids. The germline gives CDR1 SEHNR, CDR2 FQNEAQ (reference sequence). Unmatched junction bases numbered 7, after V lost 4 bases and J lost 0 bases. CDR3 nucleotide sequence: TGTGCCAGCAGCTCGCCCCTAGCGGGGGGGCTCTCCTACGAGCAGTACTTC. Encoded protein: CASSSPLAGGLSYEQYF.

This clone was detected only once. The chain carries TRBV5-1 and TRBJ2-5; D is perhaps TRBD2 (6 bases). The CDR3 sequence is 14 residues long. Germline CDR1 and CDR2: SGHRS and YFSETQ. The ends were cut back, 4 bases at V and 5 bases at J, with 15 bases in the middle. This CDR3 is CASSAQTRRETQYF. CDR3 DNA: TGCGCCAGCAGCGCTCAGACTAGGCGGGAGACCCAGTACTTC.

This chain joins TRBV7-2 and TRBJ2-1, with TRBD2 identical over 8 bases. J was trimmed by 3 bases and V by 2 bases; bases with no gene match: 3. CDR3 length: 15 residues. The germline V gene encodes CDR1 SGHTA and CDR2 FQGNSA. The CDR3 protein is CASSLSAGDYNEQFF. CDR3 DNA: TGTGCCAGCAGCTTATCAGCGGGAGACTACAATGAGCAGTTCTTC.

The rearrangement links TRBV7-8 to TRBJ2-1, with 11 bases fitting TRBD1. Unmatched junction bases numbered 5, after V lost 7 bases and J lost 3 bases. Germline V gene data show CDR1 as SGHVS and CDR2 as FQNEAQ. This CDR3 contains 15 residues. In nucleotides, the CDR3 is TGTGCCAGCATCCCCGGGACAGGGGGCTACAATGAGCAGTTCTTC. Its translation: CASIPGTGGYNEQFF.

This rearrangement joins TRBV27 to TRBJ2-3; 10 bases are a match to TRBD2. CDR1 MNHEY and CDR2 SMNVEV come from the germline V gene (reference sequence). With V trimmed by 2 bases and J by 11 bases, 4 bases remained unmatched. CDR3 length equals 13 residues. The CDR3 bases are TGTGCCAGCAGTTTAAGCGGGAGGGGAGGGCAGTATTTT. Its protein product is CASSLSGRGGQYF.

The gene calls are TRBV7-9 and TRBJ1-4; 7 nucleotides agree with TRBD1. Germline-derived CDR1 and CDR2 are SEHNR and FQNEAQ (reference sequence). The CDR3 covers 15 residues. V lost 5 bases and J lost 4; bases outside the gene matches: 7. CDR3 in DNA: TGTGCCAGCAGCCCATGGGACAGCGGTAATGAAAAACTGTTTTTT. It translates to CASSPWDSGNEKLFF.

CDR3 nucleotides: TGTGCCAGCAGTTCTGGGCAATATAGCAATCAGCCCCAGCATTTT. Residues: CASSSGQYSNQPQHF. This chain connects TRBV27 to TRBJ1-5; D is unresolved. CDR3 length: 15 amino acids. Germline V gives CDR1 MNHEY, CDR2 SMNVEV (reference sequence). V lost 4 bases, J lost 0 bases, and 10 bases lay in between.

This sequence joins TRBV9 and TRBJ1-4; D gene unclear. The V end was cut by 0 bases, the J end by 0 bases, with 12 bases between. The CDR3 contains 17 residues. The germline V gene has CDR1 SGDLS and CDR2 YYNGEE. CDR3 nucleotides: TGTGCCAGCAGCGTAGGGGGAGGCCGAACAACTAATGAAAAACTGTTTTTT. It codes for CASSVGGGRTTNEKLFF.

This chain connects TRBV13 to TRBJ2-7; D ambiguous. Trimming took off 1 base at V and 4 bases at J, with 11 bases between the two ends. Germline V lookup: CDR1 PRHDT, CDR2 FYEKMQ (reference sequence). The CDR3 runs 14 residues. CDR3: CASSLAEINYEQYF. As DNA, the CDR3 is TGTGCCAGCAGCTTAGCGGAGATTAATTACGAGCAGTACTTC.

This clone showed up just a few times. V gene TRBV19 combines with J gene TRBJ1-1; D may be TRBD1 (5 bases). This CDR3 comprises 13 residues. V was shortened by 5 bases and J by 1 base, with 8 bases between the two germline ends. From germline, CDR1 is LNHDA and CDR2 SQIVND (reference sequence). CDR3 in amino acids: CASSVGQNTEAFF. The CDR3 DNA is TGTGCCAGTAGTGTTGGACAGAACACTGAAGCTTTCTTT.

This sequence joins TRBV25-1 and TRBJ1-5; 9 nucleotides match TRBD1. Trimming removed 6 bases from V and 4 bases from J; junction bases left unmatched: 1. The CDR3 has 13 amino acids. Germline V gives CDR1 MGHDK, CDR2 SYGVNS. This chain's CDR3 is CASSGTGNQPQHF. CDR3 in DNA: TGTGCCAGCAGCGGGACAGGGAATCAGCCCCAGCATTTT.

This chain connects TRBV5-4 to TRBJ2-7; 12 bases map to TRBD2. CDR3 length equals 18 residues. CDR1 and CDR2 from the germline V gene are SGHNT and YYREEE (reference sequence). J was trimmed by 3 bases and V by 1 base; bases with no gene match: 11. The CDR3 region has the DNA TGTGCCAGCAGCTTGAGTATATCGGGACTAGCGGGTCTCTACGAGCAGTACTTC. The encoded protein is CASSLSISGLAGLYEQYF.

This CDR3 is CASSLQGMNTEAFF. In DNA, the CDR3 is TGTGCCAGCAGCTTACAGGGCATGAACACTGAAGCTTTCTTT. This sequence joins TRBV7-2 and TRBJ1-1; tentative D call: TRBD1 (5 bases). This CDR3 is 14 amino acids long. CDR1 and CDR2 from the germline V gene are SGHTA and FQGNSA. Trimming stripped 2 bases from V and 0 bases from J, with 7 bases between.

This clone was observed a single time. A junction boundary mismatches the germline segment, possibly from a read error. This chain links TRBV7-7 with TRBJ2-5; no clear D. The CDR3 is 13 residues long. The germline CDR1 and CDR2 sequences are SSHAT and FNYEAQ (reference sequence). The CDR3 protein is CASSSSSWETQYF. The CDR3 DNA reads TGTGCTAGCAGCTCGAGCTCCTGGGAGACCCAGTACTTC.

The chain links TRBV30 to TRBJ2-3; D remains unclear. Germline assignment: CDR1 GTSNPN and CDR2 SVGIG (reference sequence). V was clipped by 2 bases and J by 0 bases, with 9 bases between them. The CDR3 runs 14 residues. CDR3 protein: CAWSRQTSTDTQYF. The CDR3 DNA reads TGTGCCTGGAGTAGGCAGACTAGCACAGATACGCAGTATTTT.

The V call is TRBV19, the J call TRBJ2-5; possible D gene TRBD2, 6 bases. The DNA end favors TRBJ2-7, so the J call may be wrong. Germline V gene sequence: CDR1 LNHDA, CDR2 SQIVND (reference sequence). The CDR3 consists of 16 residues. This CDR3 is CASSTVVGGGMYEQYF. The CDR3 nucleotides are TGTGCCAGTAGTACAGTGGTCGGGGGAGGCATGTACGAGCAGTACTTC.

The V call is TRBV4-3, the J call TRBJ2-7; possible D gene TRBD1, 6 bases. The germline V gene encodes CDR1 LGHNA and CDR2 YSLEER. V was clipped by 2 bases and J by 1 base, with 12 bases between them. The CDR3 has 15 amino acids. In DNA, the CDR3 is TGCGCCAGCAGCCAAATCGCCAGGGGATCCTACGAGCAGTACTTC. It yields the protein CASSQIARGSYEQYF.